This record covers a single T cell receptor (beta chain). This sample stems from a study of blood T cell repertoires in COVID-19. Background on the study: PBMCs, B-cell-depleted T cells, or T cells provided the cDNA or gDNA that made up the material.

Original methodology: Counts of nucleated cells, estimated from reference gene primer amplification, were obtained. Clones were sequenced by immunoSEQ multiplex PCR, and TCRdb holds only the in-frame ones, with some missing. That table is the source of V, J and clone size, and D and trimming were worked out from the DNA. This sample has around 140,000 clones, with approximately 91% found just once. CDR1 is SGHVS, CDR2 FQNEAQ, per germline. V was shortened by 9 bases and J by 0 bases, with 17 bases between the two germline ends. This CDR3 spans 15 amino acids. The rearrangement uses TRBV7-8 and TRBJ1-1; a possible D gene is TRBD1 (5 bases). The receptor was isolated from a man aged 65 to 85 with acute or convalescent COVID-19. Material for sequencing was peripheral blood. The CDR3 sequence: CASPGEPGMNTEAFF. The CDR3, as DNA: TGTGCCAGTCCCGGAGAGCCAGGGATGAACACTGAAGCTTTCTTT.